Following are 25 T cell receptor beta chains from one sample sequenced in a study of CD8+ T cells in alopecia areata. cDNA serving as the sequencing template came from extracted, reverse transcribed RNA. TCRdb's table, derived via immunoSEQ multiplex PCR, lists solely in-frame clones and lacks some. The table shows 110,000 to 150,000 clones, with approximately 65% occurring only once. Sequenced input: CD8+ T cells sorted from blood. The receptors stem from a human donor in good health.

In its sample, this clone was seen a few times. The gene calls are TRBV6-5 and TRBJ2-7, with TRBD2 matching over 8 bases. CDR3 length: 14 amino acids. J lost 0 bases, V lost 2 bases, and 0 bases had no gene match. CDR1 MNHEY and CDR2 SVGAGI come from the germline V gene. CDR3 DNA sequence: TGTGCCAGCAGTTACGGGACTAGCTCCTACGAGCAGTACTTC. Amino acid sequence: CASSYGTSSYEQYF.

In the case of this clone: This sample includes further DNA sequences coding for the same CDR3. The V and J genes are TRBV29-1 and TRBJ1-2; unclear D gene. The CDR3 runs to 11 residues. V was shortened by 4 bases and J by 8 bases, with 11 bases between the two germline ends. Germline V gives CDR1 SQVTM, CDR2 ANQGSEA. In DNA, the CDR3 is TGCAGCGTTGTCCTCCGTGGAGGCTACACCTTC. Protein sequence: CSVVLRGGYTF.

This clone was seen a handful of times. This chain connects TRBV5-1 to TRBJ2-1; 11 nucleotides line up with TRBD2. CDR3 length: 15 residues. J gave up 2 bases and V 3 bases, and 1 base lay outside the gene matches. Germline V CDR1 and CDR2: SGHRS, YFSETQ. CDR3 sequence reads: CASSSGLAAYNEQFF. The CDR3 DNA reads TGCGCCAGCAGCTCGGGACTAGCGGCCTACAATGAGCAGTTCTTC.

The V gene is TRBV7-8, the J gene TRBJ2-7; TRBD2 agrees at 10 bases. The J segment lost 0 bases and the V segment lost 0 bases, leaving 2 bases of the junction unmatched. This CDR3 spans 16 amino acids. Germline V gives CDR1 SGHVS, CDR2 FQNEAQ. CDR3 DNA: TGTGCCAGCAGCTTAGCCGGGACTAGCGACTCCTACGAGCAGTACTTC. Protein: CASSLAGTSDSYEQYF.

The rearrangement joins TRBV29-1 to TRBJ1-1; D call uncertain. V dropped 7 bases and J dropped 1 base, with 16 bases sitting between them. Germline-derived CDR1 and CDR2 are SQVTM and ANQGSEA. The CDR3 spans 14 residues. The CDR3 DNA sequence: TGCAGCGCCTGGCGCTCTGAGGGGAACACTGAAGCTTTCTTT. Translation: CSAWRSEGNTEAFF.

This chain uses TRBV7-8 with TRBJ2-7, with D possibly matching TRBD1 (6 bases). The CDR3 is made up of 17 amino acids. Trimming removed 0 bases from V and 2 bases from J, with 17 bases in between. CDR1 SGHVS and CDR2 FQNEAQ come from the germline V gene. The CDR3 DNA is TGTGCCAGCAGCTTAGCGGGGGCTCAGGGTCCCACCTACGAGCAGTACTTC. Translation: CASSLAGAQGPTYEQYF.

In its sample, this clone was seen a few times. The chain links TRBV30 to TRBJ1-5; the D is unclear. The germline V gene has CDR1 GTSNPN and CDR2 SVGIG (reference sequence). The CDR3 extends over 15 amino acids. Trimming pared 0 bases from V and 0 bases from J, leaving 9 bases between. The CDR3 DNA sequence: TGTGCCTGGAGTGTATCCGGTTATAGCAATCAGCCCCAGCATTTT. It codes for CAWSVSGYSNQPQHF.

The V call is TRBV18, the J call TRBJ2-7; D may be TRBD1 or TRBD2 (5 bases each). The CDR3 extends over 20 amino acids. V gave up 2 bases and J gave up 7 bases, with 33 bases separating them. CDR1 is KGHSH and CDR2 is LQKENI in the germline V gene. Written as DNA, the CDR3 is TGTGCCAGCTCACCAAGTCAACCGCGCTACACCCGGGACCCCGTTAGGGAGCAGTACTTC. This gives the protein CASSPSQPRYTRDPVREQYF.

In this sample, this clone turned up a few times. V usage is TRBV10-2 and J usage is TRBJ2-1; D gene ambiguous. The CDR3 totals 13 residues. Germline V gene data show CDR1 as WSHSY and CDR2 as SAAADI. With 2 bases removed from V and 4 bases from J, the gap between germline ends came to 6 bases. In DNA, the CDR3 is TGCGCCAGCAGTGAGGGCACATACAATGAGCAGTTCTTC. Its translation: CASSEGTYNEQFF.

V gene TRBV5-6 combines with J gene TRBJ1-2, with TRBD1 matching 7 bases. The V and J ends lost 0 bases and 4 bases, in that order; junction bases with no gene match: 3. The CDR3 runs 14 residues. Germline V gene lookup returns CDR1 SGHDT and CDR2 YYEEEE. The CDR3 DNA follows: TGTGCCAGCAGCTTGGGGACAGGTCTCTATGGCTACACCTTC. Translated, it gives CASSLGTGLYGYTF.

The chain uses TRBV7-6 and TRBJ2-7, with 8 nucleotides matching TRBD1. Losses at the gene ends were 1 base for V and 6 bases for J; bases not matched to a gene: 8. The CDR3 has 15 residues. Germline V gives CDR1 SGHVS, CDR2 FNYEAQ. In DNA, the CDR3 is TGTGCCAGCAGCTTAGAGGGACAGGTGGTGGGCGAGCAGTACTTC. It specifies CASSLEGQVVGEQYF.

This rearrangement joins TRBV27 to TRBJ2-5, with 7 bases identical to TRBD2. Germline-derived CDR1 and CDR2 are MNHEY and SMNVEV (reference sequence). V shed 3 bases, J shed 4 bases, and the junction held 11 bases outside the gene matches. The CDR3 covers 16 residues. CDR3 amino acids: CASSFQERGGRETQYF. CDR3 sequence (DNA): TGTGCCAGCAGTTTCCAGGAGCGGGGTGGGAGAGAGACCCAGTACTTC.

Notes on this clone: Other DNA sequences in the same sample also yield this CDR3. This chain uses TRBV5-1 with TRBJ1-1, with D hard to call. V was pared by 0 bases and J by 0 bases, with 6 bases between. CDR3 length equals 14 residues. CDR1 and CDR2 from the germline V gene are SGHRS and YFSETQ. The CDR3 nucleotides read TGCGCCAGCAGCTTGGGAGGCATGAACACTGAAGCTTTCTTT. Residues: CASSLGGMNTEAFF.

This clone has more than one count but fewer than ten. The gene calls are TRBV7-8 and TRBJ2-1; a weak D match, TRBD2 (7 bases). Germline lookup yields CDR1 SGHVS and CDR2 FQNEAQ. The CDR3 runs to 15 residues. V was trimmed by 5 bases and J by 8 bases, leaving 19 bases between them. The CDR3 DNA reads TGTGCCAGCAGCCAACCTAGGGGGGGGCCCGATGAGCAGTTCTTC. Translating gives CASSQPRGGPDEQFF.

This chain links TRBV27 with TRBJ2-3; 12 bases map to TRBD2. This CDR3 has 15 residues. Germline-derived CDR1 and CDR2 are MNHEY and SMNVEV (reference sequence). V shed 6 bases and J 7 bases; nucleotides not matched to a gene: 8. This CDR3 is CASRALAGGPHTQYF. The CDR3, as DNA: TGTGCCAGCAGAGCCCTAGCGGGAGGGCCTCATACGCAGTATTTT.

The chain has TRBV4-1 and TRBJ2-1; TRBD1 might be the D (6 bases). The V gene's germline CDR1 is MGHRA and CDR2 YSYEKL. The CDR3 extends over 16 amino acids. The V end lost 3 bases, the J end lost 0 bases, and 12 bases lay between the germline ends. The CDR3 region is CASSQETGSSYNEQFF. The DNA for the CDR3 is TGCGCCAGCAGCCAGGAAACAGGGAGCTCCTACAATGAGCAGTTCTTC.

The chain carries TRBV11-2 and TRBJ2-7; D possibly matches TRBD1 or TRBD2 (5 bases each). With 0 bases removed from V and 4 bases from J, the gap between germline ends came to 10 bases. Germline CDR1 SGHAT, CDR2 FQNNGV. The CDR3 runs to 14 residues. The CDR3 DNA reads TGTGCCAGCAGCTTAGATTGGGGGTTGTACGAGCAGTACTTC. Translation gives CASSLDWGLYEQYF.

The CDR3: CASSLGTANEKLFF. CDR3 bases: TGTGCCAGCAGCTTAGGGACAGCTAATGAAAAACTGTTTTTT. The chain links TRBV7-8 to TRBJ1-4; tentatively, D is TRBD1 (6 bases). V was trimmed by 1 base and J by 3 bases, leaving 6 bases between them. The CDR3 has 14 residues. Germline CDR1 SGHVS, CDR2 FQNEAQ.

The CDR3 loop is CASSESSVATGELFF. The DNA of the CDR3 is TGTGCCAGCAGTGAAAGTAGCGTGGCCACCGGGGAGCTGTTTTTT. This chain joins TRBV2 and TRBJ2-2, with D possibly being TRBD2 (5 bases). CDR1 SNHLY and CDR2 FYNNEI come from the germline V gene. V was trimmed by 2 bases and J by 4 bases, leaving 11 bases between them. The CDR3 has 15 residues.

This clone was observed a handful of times. V usage is TRBV29-1 and J usage is TRBJ1-2; a weak D match, TRBD1 (5 bases). CDR1 is SQVTM and CDR2 is ANQGSEA in the germline V gene. CDR3 length: 12 residues. Trimming took 2 bases from V and 4 from J, leaving 8 bases between them. In DNA, the CDR3 is TGCAGCGTTGAAAGAGGGACCTATGGCTACACCTTC. This gives the protein CSVERGTYGYTF.

V and J are TRBV2 and TRBJ2-7; TRBD2 aligns across 8 bases. The CDR3 extends over 16 amino acids. The junction had 10 bases not matched to a gene; V was cut back by 6 bases and J by 0 bases. The germline CDR1 and CDR2 sequences are SNHLY and FYNNEI. Here the CDR3 reads CASSQPSGSVSYEQYF. For the CDR3, the DNA is TGTGCCAGCAGCCAGCCCAGCGGGAGTGTCTCCTACGAGCAGTACTTC.

The CDR3 is CSVRPDLSYEQYF. Written as DNA, the CDR3 is TGCAGCGTCCGGCCAGATCTGTCTTACGAGCAGTACTTC. This chain links TRBV29-1 with TRBJ2-7, with D unclear. V lost 6 bases and J 4 bases, leaving 16 bases between the germline ends. This CDR3 is 13 amino acids long. Looked up from germline, CDR1 is SQVTM and CDR2 is ANQGSEA.

This clone was detected once. This chain connects TRBV7-9 to TRBJ2-1; a possible D gene is TRBD2 (6 bases). The V end was cut by 4 bases, the J end by 7 bases, with 17 bases between. In germline, CDR1 is SEHNR, CDR2 FQNEAQ (reference sequence). CDR3 length: 15 residues. CDR3 amino acids: CASSSPGISGNEQFF. In DNA form, the CDR3 reads TGTGCCAGCAGCTCCCCGGGGATTAGCGGAAATGAGCAGTTCTTC. Full variable domain (rest looked up from reference TRBV7-9 and TRBJ2-1): DTGVSQNPRHKITKRGQNVTFRCDPISEHNRLYWYRQTLGQGPEFLTYFQNEAQLEKSRLLSDRFSAERPKGSFSTLEIQRTEQGDSAMYLCASSSPGISGNEQFFGPGTRLTVL.

There are a few counts of this clone. J is TRBJ2-5 and V is TRBV7-8; D is perhaps TRBD1 (5 bases). Trimming stripped 4 bases from V and 2 bases from J, with 11 bases between. Germline V gives CDR1 SGHVS, CDR2 FQNEAQ. The CDR3 sequence is 14 residues long. CDR3 in amino acids: CASSSLDSQETQYF. Here the CDR3 DNA reads TGTGCCAGCAGCTCCCTAGACAGTCAAGAGACCCAGTACTTC.

In its sample, this clone was seen a few times. This chain uses TRBV29-1 with TRBJ1-2; D might be TRBD1 (5 bases). Germline-derived CDR1 and CDR2 are SQVTM and ANQGSEA. V shed 3 bases and J shed 7 bases, with 9 bases lying between them. The CDR3 sequence is 11 residues long. CDR3 residues: CSVDSRAGYTF. CDR3 coding DNA: TGCAGCGTTGATTCCAGGGCTGGCTACACCTTC. The complete variable domain, with remaining parts taken from reference TRBV29-1 and TRBJ1-2, reads SAVISQKPSRDICQRGTSLTIQCQVDSQVTMMFWYRQQPGQSLTLIATANQGSEATYESGFVIDKFPISRPNLTFSTLTVSNMSPEDSSIYLCSVDSRAGYTFGSGTRLTVV.